This TCR beta chain derives from a study of identical twins. TCRdb independently ran MiXCR on the 5' RACE reads; one entry per CDR3 protein. Of some 320,000 distinct CDR3 sequences in the sample, roughly an eighth are singletons; the top ten hold approximately 7.6%. In its sample, this clonotype was seen a few times. V shed 0 bases, J shed 8 bases, and the junction held 9 bases outside the gene matches. Germline V lookup: CDR1 LGHDT, CDR2 YNNKEL (reference sequence). The CDR3 covers 16 residues. These data were likewise used in another study, on yellow fever vaccine responses in identical twins.

The TCR sequence derives from a woman aged 18-29 years in good health. The V and J genes are TRBV3-1 and TRBJ2-1; 8 nucleotides line up with TRBD2. The specimen was CD8+ T cells sorted from blood. This chain's CDR3 is CASSQDGGSSGDEQFF. DNA of the CDR3: TGTGCCAGCAGCCAAGACGGGGGGAGTAGCGGGGATGAGCAGTTCTTC.